These 2 T cell receptor beta chains share one sample of origin, sequenced in a study of T cell repertoires in cytomegalovirus infection. These TCRs are of unknown antigen specificity. TCRdb ran MiXCR on the reads and lists one entry per CDR3 protein. The table includes 830,000 or so distinct CDR3 sequences, less than 35% detected once. The source was cultured CD8+ T cells from PBMCs, collected from culture after CMV antigen stimulation. Source of these receptors: a human donor in good health (CMV status not recorded). Some clones in this sample may be carry-over from other donors' samples.

This clonotype was picked up a small number of times. The V and J genes are TRBV7-8 and TRBJ2-7; D assignment may be TRBD1 or TRBD2 (5 bases each). CDR1 SGHVS and CDR2 FQNEAQ come from the germline V gene. This CDR3 is 14 amino acids long. Trimming removed 7 bases from V and 7 bases from J, with 20 bases in between. DNA for the CDR3: TGTGCCAGCACGGAACTAGGCTCGAAGGGGGAGCAGTACGTC. It translates to CASTELGSKGEQYV.

This clonotype was seen many times. The chain is built from TRBV6-1 and TRBJ2-1; 8 nucleotides line up with TRBD2. The CDR3 is made up of 14 amino acids. CDR1 and CDR2 (germline): MNHNS, SASEGT. Trimming took 3 bases from V and 6 from J; bases not matched to a gene: 4. DNA for the CDR3: TGTGCCAGCAGTGACGGGACTAGTCGCAATGAGCAGTTCTTC. It codes for CASSDGTSRNEQFF.